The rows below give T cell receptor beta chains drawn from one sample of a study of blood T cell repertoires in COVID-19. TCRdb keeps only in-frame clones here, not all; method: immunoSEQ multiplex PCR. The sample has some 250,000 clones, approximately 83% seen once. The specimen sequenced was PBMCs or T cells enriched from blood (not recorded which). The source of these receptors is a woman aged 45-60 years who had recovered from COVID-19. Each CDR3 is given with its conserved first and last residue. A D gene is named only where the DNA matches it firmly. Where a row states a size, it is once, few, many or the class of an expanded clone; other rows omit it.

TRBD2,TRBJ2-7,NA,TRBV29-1,TGCAGCGTTGTGGGGACTAGCGGGAGTGGCGAGCAGTACTTC,CSVVGTSGSGEQYF
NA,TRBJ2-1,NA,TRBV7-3,TGTGCCAGCAGCTTACCCGGGACATACAATGAGCAGTTCTTC,CASSLPGTYNEQFF
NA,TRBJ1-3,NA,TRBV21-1,TGTGCCAGCAGACCAAACCCCTCCCCCATAGACAGGTGGAGCTCTGGAAACACCATATATTTT,CASRPNPSPIDRWSSGNTIYF
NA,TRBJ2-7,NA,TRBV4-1,TGCGCCAGCAGCCAAGTGGGTCTAGCGTACAACGAGCAGTACTTC,CASSQVGLAYNEQYF
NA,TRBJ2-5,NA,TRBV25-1,TGTGCCAGCAGTCTTACAGGGTCCCAAGAGACCCAGTACTTC,CASSLTGSQETQYF
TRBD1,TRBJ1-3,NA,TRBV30,TGTGCCTGGAGTGTAGGACAGGGGGCGTATGGAAACACCATATATTTT,CAWSVGQGAYGNTIYF
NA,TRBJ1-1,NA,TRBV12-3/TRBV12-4,TGTGCCAGCAGTTTATCCGCTGAAGCTTTCTTT,CASSLSAEAFF
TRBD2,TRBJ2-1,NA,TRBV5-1,TGCGCCAGCAGCTCGGGACTAGCGGGAGTTAATGAGCAGTTCTTC,CASSSGLAGVNEQFF
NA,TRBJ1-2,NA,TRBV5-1,TGCGCCAGCAGCTCTGAGGGCGGACAGACAGATCCCGGTGGCTACACCTTC,CASSSEGGQTDPGGYTF
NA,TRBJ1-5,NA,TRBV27,TGTGCCAGCAGTCCGTTACTCAACCATTATCAGCCCCAGCATTTT,CASSPLLNHYQPQHF
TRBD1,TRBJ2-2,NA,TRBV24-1,TGTGCCACCAGTGACTGGACAGGGCCGGCCGGGGAGCTGTTTTTT,CATSDWTGPAGELFF
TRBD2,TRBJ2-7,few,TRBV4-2,TGTGCCAGCAGCCAGGGACTAGCGGGATGGCTCTCTGGTGAGCAGTACTTC,CASSQGLAGWLSGEQYF
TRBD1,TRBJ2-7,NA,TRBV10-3,TGTGCCATCAGTGAAGGGACAGGGCTCTACGAGCAGTACTTC,CAISEGTGLYEQYF
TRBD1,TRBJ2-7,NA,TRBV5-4,TGTGCCAGCAGCGTGGGACAGGGGGCCGTCGAGCAGTACTTC,CASSVGQGAVEQYF
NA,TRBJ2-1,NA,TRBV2,TGTGCCAGCCCGGGACTCCGAGGGAATGAGCAGTTCTTC,CASPGLRGNEQFF
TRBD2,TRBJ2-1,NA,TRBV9,TGTGCCAGCAGCGTAGGATCTAGCGGGAGCGGGGAGCAGTTCTTC,CASSVGSSGSGEQFF
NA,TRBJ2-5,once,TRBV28,TGTGCCAGCAGTTTAAGTGCAGGCCCCGAGACCCAGTACTTC,CASSLSAGPETQYF
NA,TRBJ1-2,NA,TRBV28,TGTGCCAGCAGTCCGGGTAGGGGCCTTTGGTATGGCTACACCTTC,CASSPGRGLWYGYTF
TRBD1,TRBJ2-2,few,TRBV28,TGTGCCAGCAGTTCCGGACAGGTGAACACCGGGGAGCTGTTTTTT,CASSSGQVNTGELFF
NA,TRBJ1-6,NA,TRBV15,TGTGCCACCAGCAGAGGACAGTTTCAGAGCTCCTATAATTCACCCCTCCACTTT,CATSRGQFQSSYNSPLHF
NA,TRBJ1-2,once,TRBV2,TGTGCCAGCAGTGACGCAGGGGCCTATGGCTACACCTTC,CASSDAGAYGYTF
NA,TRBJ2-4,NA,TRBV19,TGTGCCAGTAGTATAAAATTCCTAGCCAAAAACATTCAGTACTTC,CASSIKFLAKNIQYF
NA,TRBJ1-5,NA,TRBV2,TGTGCCAGCAGTGTTGAGGGATTGAGGAATCAGCCCCAGCATTTT,CASSVEGLRNQPQHF
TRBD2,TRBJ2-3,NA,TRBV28,TGTGCCAGTAAACTTAGCGGGAGGGCCGTATCGCAGTATTTT,CASKLSGRAVSQYF
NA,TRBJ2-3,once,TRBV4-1,TGCGCCAGCAGCCAAGATGGTTGGGCGGGTACAGATACGCAGTATTTT,CASSQDGWAGTDTQYF
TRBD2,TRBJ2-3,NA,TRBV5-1,TGCGCCAGCAGCGCCGGACTAGCGGGTCGCACAGATACGCAGTATTTT,CASSAGLAGRTDTQYF
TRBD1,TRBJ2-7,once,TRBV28,TGTGCCAGCAGTACGTTCGGACAGGGGGCCGGGGACGAGCAGTACTTC,CASSTFGQGAGDEQYF
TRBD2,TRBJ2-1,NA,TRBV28,TGTGCCAGCAGTTTACTCGGATACGGACTAGCGGGAGGGCGCAATGAGCAGTTCTTC,CASSLLGYGLAGGRNEQFF
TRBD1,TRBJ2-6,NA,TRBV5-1,TGCGCCAGCAGCCCGGGGACAGGCCACTCTGGGGCCAACGTCCTGACTTTC,CASSPGTGHSGANVLTF
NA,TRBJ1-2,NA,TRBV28,TGTGCCAGCAGGGCGGAGGGGACCGGCTACACCTTC,CASRAEGTGYTF
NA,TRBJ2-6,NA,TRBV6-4,TGTGCCAGCAGTGACCCAACTGGGGCCAACGTCCTGACTTTC,CASSDPTGANVLTF
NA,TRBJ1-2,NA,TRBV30,TGTGCCTGGAGTGTATCGGAGCGCTCCTATGGCTACACCTTC,CAWSVSERSYGYTF
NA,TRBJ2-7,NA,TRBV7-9,TGTGCCAGCAGCAGAGAAGCGGAGAGCTCCTACGAGCAGTACTTC,CASSREAESSYEQYF
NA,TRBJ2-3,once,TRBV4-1,TGCGCCAGCAGCCAAGATCAGCGGCCCACAGATACGCAGTATTTT,CASSQDQRPTDTQYF
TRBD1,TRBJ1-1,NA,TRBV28,TGTGCCAGCAGCCCAGTAGGTCAGGGGGCTGAAGCTTTCTTT,CASSPVGQGAEAFF
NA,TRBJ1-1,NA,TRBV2,TGTGCCAGCTCTGTCTGGTACGGGAACACTGAAGCTTTCTTT,CASSVWYGNTEAFF
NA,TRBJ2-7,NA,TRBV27,TGTGCCAGTTGGGACTCCCCCTACGAGCAGTACTTC,CASWDSPYEQYF
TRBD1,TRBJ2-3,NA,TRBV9,TGTGCCAGCAGCGGGGACAGGGGCCCCACAGATACGCAGTATTTT,CASSGDRGPTDTQYF
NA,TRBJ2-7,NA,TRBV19,TGTGCCGTGGGGAGAGGTGGGCAGTACTTC,CAVGRGGQYF
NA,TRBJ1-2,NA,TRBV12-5,TGTGCTAGTGGTTTGGTGCGGCAGGGTCTTAACTATGGCTACACCTTC,CASGLVRQGLNYGYTF
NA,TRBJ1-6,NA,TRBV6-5,TGTGCCAGCAGACCGGACTCTACGAGATCACCCCTCCACTTT,CASRPDSTRSPLHF
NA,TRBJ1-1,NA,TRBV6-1,TGTGCCAGCAGTGACTGGGGGGGGGCTTTGAACACTGAAGCTTTCTTT,CASSDWGGALNTEAFF
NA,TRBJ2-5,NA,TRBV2,TGTGCCAGCAGTTTAATGGGGACTGCAAGTACGGAGACCCAGTACTTC,CASSLMGTASTETQYF
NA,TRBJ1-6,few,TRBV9,TGTGCCAGCACTACCAAACAGAATTCACCCCTCCACTTT,CASTTKQNSPLHF
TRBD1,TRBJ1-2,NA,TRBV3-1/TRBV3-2,TGTGCCAGCAGCCCCTGGGACAGGGGTATCCCTTTCGGCTACACCTTC,CASSPWDRGIPFGYTF
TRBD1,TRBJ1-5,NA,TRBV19,TGTGCCAGTAGTATAGATCAGTGGGTGACAGGGGAGGATCAGCCCCAGCATTTT,CASSIDQWVTGEDQPQHF
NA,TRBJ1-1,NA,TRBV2,TGTGCCAGCAGTGAAGCGGAAGGGGGAAAAGCTTTCTTT,CASSEAEGGKAFF
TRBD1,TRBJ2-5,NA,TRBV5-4,TGTGCCAGCAGCGAGGGACAGACCCAAGAGACCCAGTACTTC,CASSEGQTQETQYF
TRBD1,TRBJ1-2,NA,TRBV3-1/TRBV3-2,TGTGCCAGCAGCCAAGGCCCCCGGGACAGGGGGGAAGGTGGCTACACCTTC,CASSQGPRDRGEGGYTF